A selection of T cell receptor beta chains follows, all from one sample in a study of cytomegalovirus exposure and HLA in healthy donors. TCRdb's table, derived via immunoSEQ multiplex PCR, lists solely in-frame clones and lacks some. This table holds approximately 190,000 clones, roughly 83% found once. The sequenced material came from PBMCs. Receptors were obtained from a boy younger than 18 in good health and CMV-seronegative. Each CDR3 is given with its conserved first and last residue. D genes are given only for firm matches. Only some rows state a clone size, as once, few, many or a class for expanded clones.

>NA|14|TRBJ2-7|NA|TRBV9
TGTGCCAGCAGCGTAGGACTAAGCTCCTACGAGCAGTACTTC
CASSVGLSSYEQYF
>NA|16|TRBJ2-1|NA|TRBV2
TGTGCCAGCAGCGACCCCGGACTCTCAACCCCCGACGAGCAGTTCTTC
CASSDPGLSTPDEQFF
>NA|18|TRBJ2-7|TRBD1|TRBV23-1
TGCGCCAGCAGCTGGGCCAGGGGGCTCGTTCGGAACTCCTACGAGCAGTACTTC
CASSWARGLVRNSYEQYF
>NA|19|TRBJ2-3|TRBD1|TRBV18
TGTGCCAGCTCACCATGGGGACAGCAAACCATCCATAGCACAGATACGCAGTATTTT
CASSPWGQQTIHSTDTQYF
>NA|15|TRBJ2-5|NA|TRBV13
TGTGCCAGCAGCTCGCGACAGGAGTACCAAGAGACCCAGTACTTC
CASSSRQEYQETQYF
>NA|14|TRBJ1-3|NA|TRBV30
TGTGCCTGGAATATGGGGGCATCTGGAAACACCATATATTTT
CAWNMGASGNTIYF
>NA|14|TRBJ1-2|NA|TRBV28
TGTGCCAGCAGCCCTTATGACACCATTTATGGCTACACCTTC
CASSPYDTIYGYTF
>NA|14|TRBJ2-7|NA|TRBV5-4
TGTGCCAGCAGTCGGGGACGGGGGTCCTACGAGCAGTACTTC
CASSRGRGSYEQYF
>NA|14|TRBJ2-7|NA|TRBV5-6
TGTGCCAGCAGTCAGGCCCTCCGATCCTACGAGCAGTACTTC
CASSQALRSYEQYF
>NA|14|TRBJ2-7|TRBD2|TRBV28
TGTGCCACGGAAGGGACTAGCGGTTACTACGAGCAGTACTTC
CATEGTSGYYEQYF
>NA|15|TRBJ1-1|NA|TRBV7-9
TGTTCCAGCAGCTTAGAACGGTATAGGGGGTCTTCAGCTTTCTTT
CSSSLERYRGSSAFF
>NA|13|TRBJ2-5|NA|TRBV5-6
TGTGCCAGCAGCTTGGGCAGGGGAGAGACCCAGTACTTC
CASSLGRGETQYF
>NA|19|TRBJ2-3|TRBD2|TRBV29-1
TGCAGCGTTGATCCGGCGCTAGGACTAGCGGGGGGCGTATCAGATACGCAGTATTTT
CSVDPALGLAGGVSDTQYF
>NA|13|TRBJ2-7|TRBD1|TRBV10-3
TGTGCCACACTGGACAGGCAAAACTACGAGCAGTACTTC
CATLDRQNYEQYF
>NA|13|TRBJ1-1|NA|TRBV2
TGTGCCAGCAGTATGAGCGGGAACACTGAAGCTTTCTTT
CASSMSGNTEAFF
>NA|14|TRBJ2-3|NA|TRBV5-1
TGCGCCAGCAGCAGGGGGACGTTCACAGATACGCAGTATTTT
CASSRGTFTDTQYF
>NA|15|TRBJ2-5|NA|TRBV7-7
TGTGCTAGCAGCCCCCGGACTGGAAACGGAGAGACCCAGTACTTC
CASSPRTGNGETQYF
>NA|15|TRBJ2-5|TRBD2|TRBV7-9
TGTGCCAGCAGCTCGTACCCCGGGGGGACGGAGACCCAGTACTTC
CASSSYPGGTETQYF
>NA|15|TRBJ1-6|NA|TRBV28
TGTGCCAGCAGTTTCGACGGGGTAAGGAATTCACCCCTCCACTTT
CASSFDGVRNSPLHF
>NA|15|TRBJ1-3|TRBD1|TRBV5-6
TGTGCCAGCAGCTTCCCGGGACAGGGAGGGAGCACCATATATTTT
CASSFPGQGGSTIYF
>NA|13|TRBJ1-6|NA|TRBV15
TGTGCCACCAGCTCCCTAAGGGGTTCACCCCTCCACTTT
CATSSLRGSPLHF
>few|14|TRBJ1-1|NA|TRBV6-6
TGTGCCAGCAGTTACTCGGACAAGAACACTGAAGCTTTCTTT
CASSYSDKNTEAFF
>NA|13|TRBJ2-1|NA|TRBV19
TGTGCCAGTTCACCCGTCAGCGTAGATGAGCAGTTCTTC
CASSPVSVDEQFF